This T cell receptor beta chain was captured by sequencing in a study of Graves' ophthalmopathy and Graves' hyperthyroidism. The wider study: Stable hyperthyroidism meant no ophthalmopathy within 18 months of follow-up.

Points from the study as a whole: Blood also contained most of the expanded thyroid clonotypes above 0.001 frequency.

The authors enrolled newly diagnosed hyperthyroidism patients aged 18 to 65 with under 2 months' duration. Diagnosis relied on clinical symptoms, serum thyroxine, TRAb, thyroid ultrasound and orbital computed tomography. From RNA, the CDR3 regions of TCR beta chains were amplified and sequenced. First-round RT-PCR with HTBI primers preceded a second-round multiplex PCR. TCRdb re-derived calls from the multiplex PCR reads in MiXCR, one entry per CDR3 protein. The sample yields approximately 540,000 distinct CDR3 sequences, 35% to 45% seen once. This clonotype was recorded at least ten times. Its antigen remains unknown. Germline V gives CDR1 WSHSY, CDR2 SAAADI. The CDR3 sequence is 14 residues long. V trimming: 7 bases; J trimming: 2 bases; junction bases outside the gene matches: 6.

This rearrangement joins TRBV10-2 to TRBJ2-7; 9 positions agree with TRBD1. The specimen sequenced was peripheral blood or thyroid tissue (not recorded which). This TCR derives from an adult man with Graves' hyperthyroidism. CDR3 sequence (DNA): TGCGCCAGCAACGGACAGGGGACTCCCTACGAGCAGTACTTC. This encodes CASNGQGTPYEQYF.